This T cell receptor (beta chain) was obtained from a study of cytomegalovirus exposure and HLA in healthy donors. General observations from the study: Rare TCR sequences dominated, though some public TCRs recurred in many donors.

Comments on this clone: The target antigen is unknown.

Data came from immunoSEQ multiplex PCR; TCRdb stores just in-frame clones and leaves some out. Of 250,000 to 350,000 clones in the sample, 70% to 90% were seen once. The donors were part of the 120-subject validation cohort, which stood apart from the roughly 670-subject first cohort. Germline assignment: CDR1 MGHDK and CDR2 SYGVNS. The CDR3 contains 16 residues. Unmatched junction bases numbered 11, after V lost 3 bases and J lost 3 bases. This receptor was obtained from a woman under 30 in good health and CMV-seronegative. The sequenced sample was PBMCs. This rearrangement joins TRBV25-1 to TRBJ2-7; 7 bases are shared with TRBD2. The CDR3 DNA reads TGTGCCAGCAGTGATGTAGCTAGCGGTCCCAACTACGAGCAGTACTTC. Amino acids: CASSDVASGPNYEQYF.